The rows below give T cell receptor beta chains drawn from one sample of a study of OX40 agonist ivuxolimab in advanced cancers. The repertoire was sequenced with immunoSEQ multiplex PCR; TCRdb's copy has only in-frame clones and lacks some. In the table there are around 70,000 clones, 85% of which are singletons. Sequenced material: CD4+ or CD8+ T cells sorted from blood, taken in a trial of the OX40 agonist ivuxolimab. These receptors were collected from an adult with an advanced solid tumor such as melanoma, head and neck, liver or kidney cancer. The CDR3 runs from the conserved cysteine through the conserved F or W. Each record gives: J gene, clone size, D gene, CDR3 length, V gene, CDR3 DNA, CDR3 protein. A D gene is named only where the DNA matches it firmly. Clone size appears in some rows only: once, few, many, or a class for an expanded clone.

TRBJ2-6 | - | - | 15 | TRBV7-2 | TGTGCCAGCAGCTTACTAAATTCTGGGGCCAACGTCCTGACTTTC | CASSLLNSGANVLTF
TRBJ1-6 | - | - | 15 | TRBV9 | TGTGCCAGCAGCGTAGGGAAGGGCTCTAATTCACCCCTCCACTTT | CASSVGKGSNSPLHF
TRBJ1-6 | - | TRBD1 | 14 | TRBV28 | TGTGCCAGCAGTTTAGACAGGGGAGGTTCACCCCTCCACTTT | CASSLDRGGSPLHF
TRBJ2-2 | - | - | 17 | TRBV4-1 | TGCGCCAGCAGCCAAGGGATGCTAGGTCTTGGGACCGGGGAGCTGTTTTTT | CASSQGMLGLGTGELFF
TRBJ1-1 | - | - | 12 | TRBV29-1 | TGCAGCGTTACGCACAGAGGGACTGAAGCTTTCTTT | CSVTHRGTEAFF
TRBJ1-4 | - | - | 17 | TRBV9 | TGTGCCAGCAGCGTAGCTATTTCCGGCGGGGCTAACGAAAAACTGTTTTTT | CASSVAISGGANEKLFF
TRBJ2-5 | - | - | 15 | TRBV5-1 | TGCGCCAGCAGCCCGTCCGGGGGCGGAATGAAGACCCAGTACTTC | CASSPSGGGMKTQYF
TRBJ2-7 | - | - | 16 | TRBV7-2 | TGTGCCAGCAGCCAAGCAGGCGGTGGAGGATCCTACGAGCAGTACTTC | CASSQAGGGGSYEQYF
TRBJ1-5 | - | - | 11 | TRBV2 | TGTGCCAGCGGAGGGGGTCAGCCCCAGCATTTT | CASGGGQPQHF
TRBJ1-1 | - | TRBD1 | 12 | TRBV19 | TGTGCCAGTAGTAGACAGGGCACTGAAGCTTTCTTT | CASSRQGTEAFF
TRBJ1-5 | - | - | 15 | TRBV2 | TGTGCCAGCAGTGACTGGGGGTCGGGCAATCAGCCCCAGCATTTT | CASSDWGSGNQPQHF
TRBJ1-3 | - | - | 14 | TRBV7-2 | TGTGCCAGCAGTTCAGGCACCTCTGGAAACACCATATATTTT | CASSSGTSGNTIYF
TRBJ1-4 | - | TRBD1 | 15 | TRBV7-9 | TGTGCCAGCAGCTTAGGGGGACAGGGTATGGACAAACTGTTTTTT | CASSLGGQGMDKLFF
TRBJ2-5 | - | - | 14 | TRBV11-3 | TGTGCCAGCAGCCCTACAACGGAGGTGGAGACCCAGTACTTC | CASSPTTEVETQYF
TRBJ2-7 | - | TRBD1 | 14 | TRBV6-5 | TGTGCCAGCAGCACCGGGACAGGGACCTACGAGCAGTACTTC | CASSTGTGTYEQYF
TRBJ2-1 | - | - | 11 | TRBV7-2 | TGTGCCAGCAGCCCCGCCAGGGAGCAGTTCTTC | CASSPAREQFF
TRBJ1-1 | - | - | 16 | TRBV5-5 | TGTGCCAGCAGCTTAGATAAAATTCCCCGGGACACTGAAGCTTTCTTT | CASSLDKIPRDTEAFF
TRBJ1-2 | - | - | 12 | TRBV5-7 | TGTGCCAGCAGCTTGGGTTACTATGGCTACACCTTC | CASSLGYYGYTF
TRBJ1-5 | - | - | 13 | TRBV7-8 | TGTGCCAGCAGCAAAAGTAGGGATCAGCCCCAGCATTTT | CASSKSRDQPQHF
TRBJ2-7 | - | TRBD2 | 16 | TRBV6-5 | TGTGCCAGCAGTTACTCCCGTAGACTAGCGGGAAACGAGCAGTACTTC | CASSYSRRLAGNEQYF
TRBJ1-1 | - | TRBD1 | 14 | TRBV9 | TGTGCCAGCGCCGAGGACAGGGGAGACACTGAAGCTTTCTTT | CASAEDRGDTEAFF
TRBJ1-1 | - | - | 17 | TRBV14 | TGTGCCAGCAGCGAAGATAAATACGCACAGGGACGCACTGAAGCTTTCTTT | CASSEDKYAQGRTEAFF
TRBJ2-2 | - | TRBD2 | 15 | TRBV30 | TGTGCCTGGAGTGTAAGCGGGAGGAACACCGGGGAGCTGTTTTTT | CAWSVSGRNTGELFF
TRBJ2-5 | few | - | 13 | TRBV2 | TGTGCCAGCACCCGCGATGGTGCGGAGACCCAGTACTTC | CASTRDGAETQYF
TRBJ1-6 | - | - | 17 | TRBV5-6 | TGTGCCAGCAGCCCAGAGGGAGTAACGAAGGGTAATTCACCCCTCCACTTT | CASSPEGVTKGNSPLHF
TRBJ2-5 | - | - | 14 | TRBV5-1 | TGCGCCAGCAGCTTGACCCCCGGACAGGAGACCCAGTACTTC | CASSLTPGQETQYF
TRBJ1-1 | few | - | 13 | TRBV7-7 | TGTGCTAGCAGCTCGAATCTCTACACTGAAGCTTTCTTT | CASSSNLYTEAFF
TRBJ2-5 | - | - | 17 | TRBV21-1 | TGTGCCAGCACCTCGAGGACTAGCGGAAGTGCAAAAGAGACCCAGTACTTC | CASTSRTSGSAKETQYF
TRBJ1-6 | - | - | 15 | TRBV27 | TGTGCCAGCAGTTTAGGACTCTACTATAATTCACCCCTCCACTTT | CASSLGLYYNSPLHF
TRBJ2-5 | - | TRBD1 | 14 | TRBV27 | TGTGCCAGCAGTTACCGACAGGGGTGGGAGACCCAGTACTTC | CASSYRQGWETQYF
TRBJ2-2 | - | - | 14 | TRBV5-4 | TGTGCCAGCAGCTTGTTTCAGAACACCGGGGAGCTGTTTTTT | CASSLFQNTGELFF
TRBJ1-6 | - | TRBD1 | 14 | TRBV7-9 | TGTGCCAGCAGCGCGGGACAGGCCAATTCACCCCTCCACTTT | CASSAGQANSPLHF
TRBJ2-2 | - | - | 16 | TRBV5-5 | TGTGCCAGCAGACTCACAGGGTTTCTTGACACCGGGGAGCTGTTTTTT | CASRLTGFLDTGELFF
TRBJ2-7 | - | - | 13 | TRBV6-5 | TGTGCCAGCAGCTTGGGGCAGACCTACGAGCAGTACTTC | CASSLGQTYEQYF
TRBJ1-4 | - | TRBD1 | 14 | TRBV5-1 | TGCGCCAGCAGCGTGGGACAGGGATACGAAAAACTGTTTTTT | CASSVGQGYEKLFF
TRBJ2-7 | once | - | 14 | TRBV28 | TGTGCCAGCGGGGATCGTCTCGGGAGCTGGGAGCAGTACTTC | CASGDRLGSWEQYF
TRBJ1-5 | - | - | 14 | TRBV2 | TGTGCCAGCAGCGGGACAAACAGCAATCAGCCCCAGCATTTT | CASSGTNSNQPQHF
TRBJ2-1 | - | - | 15 | TRBV7-2 | TGTGCCAGCAGCCCCTCATTCCCCCTAGGGGCTGAGCAGTTCTTC | CASSPSFPLGAEQFF
TRBJ2-5 | - | TRBD1 | 16 | TRBV5-1 | TGCGCCAGCAGCCCGGGACAGGGGGCTGGGAAAGAGACCCAGTACTTC | CASSPGQGAGKETQYF
TRBJ1-1 | - | - | 11 | TRBV2 | TGTGCCAGCAGTGATTACAGTGACGCTTTCTTT | CASSDYSDAFF
TRBJ2-7 | once | - | 13 | TRBV4-1 | TGCGCCAGCAGCCAAGGAGGGCTCTACGAGCAGTACTTC | CASSQGGLYEQYF
TRBJ2-5 | - | TRBD1 | 13 | TRBV11-3 | TGTGCCAGCAGCCAGACAGGGAAAGAGACCCAGTACTTC | CASSQTGKETQYF
TRBJ1-2 | - | - | 13 | TRBV5-5 | TGTGCCAGCAGCTTGGATCCGAACTATGGCTACACCTTC | CASSLDPNYGYTF
TRBJ2-1 | - | TRBD2 | 15 | TRBV7-3 | TGTGCCAGCAGCTTATTGGCTAGCGGCTACAATGAGCAGTTCTTC | CASSLLASGYNEQFF
TRBJ1-4 | - | - | 13 | TRBV2 | TGTGCCAGCATAACAGGGCGGGGGAAAAAACTGTTTTTT | CASITGRGKKLFF
TRBJ1-1 | - | - | 12 | TRBV7-2 | TGTGCCAGCAGCCTTGACGTAGGTGAAGCTTTCTTT | CASSLDVGEAFF
TRBJ1-2 | - | - | 13 | TRBV19 | TGTGCCAGTAGCCCGGGACGGGCCTATGGCTACACCTTC | CASSPGRAYGYTF
TRBJ1-5 | - | - | 14 | TRBV5-1 | TGCGCCAGCAGCTTGGGGGCAGAGGATCAGCCCCAGCATTTT | CASSLGAEDQPQHF
TRBJ1-2 | - | - | 12 | TRBV5-1 | TGCGCCAGCAGCTTGAACGAAGGCGGCTACACCTTC | CASSLNEGGYTF